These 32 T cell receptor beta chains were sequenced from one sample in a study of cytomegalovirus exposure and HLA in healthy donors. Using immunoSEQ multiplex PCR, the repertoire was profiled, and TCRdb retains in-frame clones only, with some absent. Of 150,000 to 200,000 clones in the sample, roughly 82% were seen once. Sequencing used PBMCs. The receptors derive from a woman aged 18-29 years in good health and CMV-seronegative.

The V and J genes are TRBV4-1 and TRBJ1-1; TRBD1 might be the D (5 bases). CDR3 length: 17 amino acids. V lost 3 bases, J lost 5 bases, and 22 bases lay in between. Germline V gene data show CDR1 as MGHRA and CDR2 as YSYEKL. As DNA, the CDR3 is TGCGCCAGCAGCCATGGGGGGGGAAAGGGGCGAGGGACTGAAGCTTTCTTT. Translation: CASSHGGGKGRGTEAFF.

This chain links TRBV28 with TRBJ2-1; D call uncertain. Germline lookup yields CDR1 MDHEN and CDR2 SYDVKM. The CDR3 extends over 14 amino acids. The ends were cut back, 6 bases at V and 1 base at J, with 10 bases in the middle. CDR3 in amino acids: CASRSSGSYNEQFF. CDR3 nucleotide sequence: TGTGCCAGCAGATCGTCCGGGTCCTACAATGAGCAGTTCTTC.

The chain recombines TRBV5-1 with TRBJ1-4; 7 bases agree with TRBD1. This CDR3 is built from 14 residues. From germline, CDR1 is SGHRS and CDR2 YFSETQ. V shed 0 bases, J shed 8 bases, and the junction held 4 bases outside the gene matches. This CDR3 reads CASSLAQGDEKLFF. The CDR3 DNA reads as TGCGCCAGCAGCTTGGCTCAGGGGGACGAAAAACTGTTTTTT.

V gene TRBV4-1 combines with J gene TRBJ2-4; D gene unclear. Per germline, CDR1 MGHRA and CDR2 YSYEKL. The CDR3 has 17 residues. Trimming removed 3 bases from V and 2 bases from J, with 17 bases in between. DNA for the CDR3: TGCGCCAGCAGCCATATGATTTTGGGCCAGCCCAAAAACATTCAGTACTTC. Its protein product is CASSHMILGQPKNIQYF.

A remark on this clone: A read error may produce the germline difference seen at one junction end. CDR3 nucleotides: TGTGCCAGCAGCGTGGGACAGGGCTATTATTCACCCCTCCACTTT. Translated: CASSVGQGYYSPLHF. This rearrangement joins TRBV5-6 to TRBJ1-6; 9 positions agree with TRBD1. The CDR3 extends over 15 amino acids. Germline CDR1 SGHDT, CDR2 YYEEEE.

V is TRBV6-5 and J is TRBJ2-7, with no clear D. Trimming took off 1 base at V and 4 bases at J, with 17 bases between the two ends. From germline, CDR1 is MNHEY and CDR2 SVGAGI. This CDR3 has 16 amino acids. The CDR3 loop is CASSYYPVPPPYEQYF. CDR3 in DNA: TGTGCCAGCAGTTACTATCCGGTTCCCCCACCTTACGAGCAGTACTTC.

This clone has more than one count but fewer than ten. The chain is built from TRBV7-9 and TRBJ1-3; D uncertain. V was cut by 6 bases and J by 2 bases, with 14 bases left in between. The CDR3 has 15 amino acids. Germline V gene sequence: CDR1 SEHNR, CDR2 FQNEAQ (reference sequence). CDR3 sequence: CASSPTVSPGNTIYF. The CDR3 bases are TGTGCCAGCAGTCCCACGGTTTCTCCTGGAAACACCATATATTTT. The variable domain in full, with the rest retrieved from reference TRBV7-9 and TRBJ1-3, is DTGVSQNPRHKITKRGQNVTFRCDPISEHNRLYWYRQTLGQGPEFLTYFQNEAQLEKSRLLSDRFSAERPKGSFSTLEIQRTEQGDSAMYLCASSPTVSPGNTIYFGEGSWLTVV.

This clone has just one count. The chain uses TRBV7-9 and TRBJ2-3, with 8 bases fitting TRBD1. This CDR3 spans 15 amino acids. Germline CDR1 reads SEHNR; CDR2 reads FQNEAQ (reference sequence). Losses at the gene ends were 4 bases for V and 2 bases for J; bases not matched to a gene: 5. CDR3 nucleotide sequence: TGTGCCAGCAGCTCACCAGGGGGCCCCACAGATACGCAGTATTTT. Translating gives CASSSPGGPTDTQYF.

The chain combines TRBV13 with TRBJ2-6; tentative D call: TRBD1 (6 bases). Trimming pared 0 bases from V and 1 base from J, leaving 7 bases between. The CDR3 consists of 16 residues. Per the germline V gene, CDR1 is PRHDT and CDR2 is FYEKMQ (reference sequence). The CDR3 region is CASSLGQGSGANVLTF. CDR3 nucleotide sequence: TGTGCCAGCAGCTTAGGACAGGGATCTGGGGCCAACGTCCTGACTTTC. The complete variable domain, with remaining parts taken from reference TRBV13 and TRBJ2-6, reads AAGVIQSPRHLIKEKRETATLKCYPIPRHDTVYWYQQGPGQDPQFLISFYEKMQSDKGSIPDRFSAQQFSDYHSELNMSSLELGDSALYFCASSLGQGSGANVLTFGAGSRLTVL.

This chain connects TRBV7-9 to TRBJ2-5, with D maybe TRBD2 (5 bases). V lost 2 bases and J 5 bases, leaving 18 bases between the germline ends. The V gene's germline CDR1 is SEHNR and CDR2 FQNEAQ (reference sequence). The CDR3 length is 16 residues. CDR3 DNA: TGTGCCAGCAGCTTAAATTTTGGACCTTCGGGGGAGACCCAGTACTTC. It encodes CASSLNFGPSGETQYF. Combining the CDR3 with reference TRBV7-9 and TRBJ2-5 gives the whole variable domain DTGVSQNPRHKITKRGQNVTFRCDPISEHNRLYWYRQTLGQGPEFLTYFQNEAQLEKSRLLSDRFSAERPKGSFSTLEIQRTEQGDSAMYLCASSLNFGPSGETQYFGPGTRLLVL.

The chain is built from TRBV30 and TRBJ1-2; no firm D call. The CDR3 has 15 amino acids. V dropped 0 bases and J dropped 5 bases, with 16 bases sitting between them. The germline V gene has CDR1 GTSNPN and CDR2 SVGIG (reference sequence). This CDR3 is CAWSVIPTAQYGYTF. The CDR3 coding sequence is TGTGCCTGGAGTGTAATCCCTACCGCCCAATATGGCTACACCTTC.

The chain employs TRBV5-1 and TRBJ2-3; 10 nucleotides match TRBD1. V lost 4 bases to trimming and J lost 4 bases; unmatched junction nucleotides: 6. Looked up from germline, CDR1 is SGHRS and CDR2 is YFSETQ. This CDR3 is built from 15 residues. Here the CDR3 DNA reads TGCGCCAGCAGCACTAGGGACAGGGGTGCAGATACGCAGTATTTT. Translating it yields CASSTRDRGADTQYF.

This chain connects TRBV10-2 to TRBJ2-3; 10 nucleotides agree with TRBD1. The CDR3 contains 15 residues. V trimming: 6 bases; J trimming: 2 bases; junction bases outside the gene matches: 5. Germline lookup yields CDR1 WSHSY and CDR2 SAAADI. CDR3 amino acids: CASSPGQGITDTQYF. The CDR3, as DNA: TGCGCCAGCAGCCCGGGACAGGGGATCACAGATACGCAGTATTTT.

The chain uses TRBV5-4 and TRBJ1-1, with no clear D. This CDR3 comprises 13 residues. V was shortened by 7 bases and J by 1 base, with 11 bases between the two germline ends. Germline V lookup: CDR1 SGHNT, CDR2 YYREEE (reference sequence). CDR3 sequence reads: CASVVSGNTEAFF. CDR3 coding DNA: TGTGCCAGCGTCGTATCGGGGAACACTGAAGCTTTCTTT. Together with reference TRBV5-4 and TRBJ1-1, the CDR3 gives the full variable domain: ETGVTQSPTHLIKTRGQQVTLRCSSQSGHNTVSWYQQALGQGPQFIFQYYREEENGRGNFPPRFSGLQFPNYSSELNVNALELDDSALYLCASVVSGNTEAFFGQGTRLTVV.

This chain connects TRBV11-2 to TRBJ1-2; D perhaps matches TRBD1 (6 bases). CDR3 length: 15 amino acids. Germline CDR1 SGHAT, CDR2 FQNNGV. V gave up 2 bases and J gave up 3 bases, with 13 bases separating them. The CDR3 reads CASSLRGGADYGYTF. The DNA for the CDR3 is TGTGCCAGCAGCTTACGTGGGGGCGCCGACTATGGCTACACCTTC.

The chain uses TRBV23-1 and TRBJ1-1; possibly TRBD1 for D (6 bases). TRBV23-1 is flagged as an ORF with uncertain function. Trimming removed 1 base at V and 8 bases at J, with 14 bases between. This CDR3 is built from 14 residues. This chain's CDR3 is CASSQWARGIEAFF. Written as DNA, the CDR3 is TGCGCCAGCAGTCAATGGGCCAGGGGAATCGAAGCTTTCTTT.

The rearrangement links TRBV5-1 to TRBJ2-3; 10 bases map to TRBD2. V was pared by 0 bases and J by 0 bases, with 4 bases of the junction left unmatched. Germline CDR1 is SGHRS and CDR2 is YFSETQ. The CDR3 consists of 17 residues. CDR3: CASSLASTSGSTDTQYF. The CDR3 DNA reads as TGCGCCAGCAGCTTGGCCTCGACTAGCGGGAGCACAGATACGCAGTATTTT.

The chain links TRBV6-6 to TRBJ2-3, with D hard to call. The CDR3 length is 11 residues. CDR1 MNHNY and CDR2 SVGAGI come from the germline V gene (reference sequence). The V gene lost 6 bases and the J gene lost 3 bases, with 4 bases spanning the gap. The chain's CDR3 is CASSLTDTQYF. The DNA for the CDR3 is TGTGCCAGCAGCTTGACAGATACGCAGTATTTT.

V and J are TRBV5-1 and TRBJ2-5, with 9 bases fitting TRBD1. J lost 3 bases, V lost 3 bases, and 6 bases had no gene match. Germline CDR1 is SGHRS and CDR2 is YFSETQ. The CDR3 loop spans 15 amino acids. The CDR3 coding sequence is TGCGCCAGCAGCTCCGGACAGGGGTCGGAAGAGACCCAGTACTTC. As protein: CASSSGQGSEETQYF.

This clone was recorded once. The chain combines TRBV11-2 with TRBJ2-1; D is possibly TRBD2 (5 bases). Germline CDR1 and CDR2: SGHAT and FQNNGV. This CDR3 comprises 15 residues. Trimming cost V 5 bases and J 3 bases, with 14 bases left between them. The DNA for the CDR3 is TGTGCCAGCAGCACCCCAAGAGGAGGCTACAATGAGCAGTTCTTC. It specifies CASSTPRGGYNEQFF.

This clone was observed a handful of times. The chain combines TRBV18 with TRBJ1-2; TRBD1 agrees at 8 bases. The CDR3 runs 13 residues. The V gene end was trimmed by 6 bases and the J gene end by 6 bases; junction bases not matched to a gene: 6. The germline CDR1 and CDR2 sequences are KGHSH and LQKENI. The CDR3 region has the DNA TGTGCCAGCTCGCAGACAGGGGTAAATGGCTACACCTTC. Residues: CASSQTGVNGYTF.

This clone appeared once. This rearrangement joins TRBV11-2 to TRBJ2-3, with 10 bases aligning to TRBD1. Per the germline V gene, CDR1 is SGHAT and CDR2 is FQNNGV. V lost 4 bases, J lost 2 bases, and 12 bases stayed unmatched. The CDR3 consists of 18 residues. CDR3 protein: CASSSRDRGRPNTDTQYF. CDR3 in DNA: TGTGCCAGCAGCTCCCGCGACAGGGGGCGACCAAACACAGATACGCAGTATTTT.

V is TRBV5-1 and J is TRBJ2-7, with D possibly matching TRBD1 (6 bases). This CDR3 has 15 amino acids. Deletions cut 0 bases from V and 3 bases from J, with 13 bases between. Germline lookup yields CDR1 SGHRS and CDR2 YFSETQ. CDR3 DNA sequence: TGCGCCAGCAGCTTGGAGGGGGTAGGGAGCTACGAGCAGTACTTC. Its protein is CASSLEGVGSYEQYF.

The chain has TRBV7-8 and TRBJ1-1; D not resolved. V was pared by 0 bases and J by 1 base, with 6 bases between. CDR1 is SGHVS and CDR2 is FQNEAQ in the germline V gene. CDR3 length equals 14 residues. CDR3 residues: CASSLAGENTEAFF. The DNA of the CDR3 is TGTGCCAGCAGCTTAGCCGGGGAGAACACTGAAGCTTTCTTT.

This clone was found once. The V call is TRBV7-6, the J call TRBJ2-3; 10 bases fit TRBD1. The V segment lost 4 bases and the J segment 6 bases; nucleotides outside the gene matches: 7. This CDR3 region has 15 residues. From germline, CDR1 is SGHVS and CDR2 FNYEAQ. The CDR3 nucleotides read TGTGCCAGCAGCTATTCGGGACAGGGGACGGATACGCAGTATTTT. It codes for CASSYSGQGTDTQYF.

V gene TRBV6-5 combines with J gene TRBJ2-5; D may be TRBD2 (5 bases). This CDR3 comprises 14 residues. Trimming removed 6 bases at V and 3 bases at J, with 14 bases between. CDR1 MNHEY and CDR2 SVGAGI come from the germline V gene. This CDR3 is CASSPVSGEETQYF. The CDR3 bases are TGTGCCAGCAGCCCTGTGAGCGGCGAAGAGACCCAGTACTTC.

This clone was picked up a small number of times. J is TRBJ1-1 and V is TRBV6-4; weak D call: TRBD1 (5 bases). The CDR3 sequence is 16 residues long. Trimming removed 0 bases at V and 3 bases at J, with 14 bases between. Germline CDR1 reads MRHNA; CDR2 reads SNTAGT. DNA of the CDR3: TGTGCCAGCAGTGACTCGGGAGGGGCCGATTACACTGAAGCTTTCTTT. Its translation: CASSDSGGADYTEAFF.

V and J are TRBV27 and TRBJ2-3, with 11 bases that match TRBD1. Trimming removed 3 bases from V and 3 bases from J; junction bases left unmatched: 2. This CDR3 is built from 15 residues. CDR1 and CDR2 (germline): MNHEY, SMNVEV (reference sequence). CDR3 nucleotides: TGTGCCAGCAGTTTTGGGACAGGGGGGACAGATACGCAGTATTTT. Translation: CASSFGTGGTDTQYF.

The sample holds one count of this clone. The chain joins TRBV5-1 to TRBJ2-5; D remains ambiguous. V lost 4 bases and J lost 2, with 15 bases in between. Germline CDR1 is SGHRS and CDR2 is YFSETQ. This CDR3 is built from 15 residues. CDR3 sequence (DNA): TGCGCCAGCAGCCCGTTGGCAGAACAACAAGAGACCCAGTACTTC. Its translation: CASSPLAEQQETQYF.

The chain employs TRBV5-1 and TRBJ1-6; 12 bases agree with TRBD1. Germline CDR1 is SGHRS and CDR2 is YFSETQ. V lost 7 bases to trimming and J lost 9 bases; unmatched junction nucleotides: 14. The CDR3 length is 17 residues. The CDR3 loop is CASQNRDRGQFSSPLHF. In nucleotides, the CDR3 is TGCGCCAGCCAAAACCGGGACAGGGGGCAATTTAGTTCACCCCTCCACTTT.

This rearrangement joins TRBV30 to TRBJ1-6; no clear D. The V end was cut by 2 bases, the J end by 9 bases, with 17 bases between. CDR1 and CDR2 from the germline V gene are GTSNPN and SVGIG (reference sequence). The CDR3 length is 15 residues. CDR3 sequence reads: CAWSSAADGSSPLHF. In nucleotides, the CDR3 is TGTGCCTGGAGTTCGGCAGCTGACGGGAGTTCACCCCTCCACTTT.

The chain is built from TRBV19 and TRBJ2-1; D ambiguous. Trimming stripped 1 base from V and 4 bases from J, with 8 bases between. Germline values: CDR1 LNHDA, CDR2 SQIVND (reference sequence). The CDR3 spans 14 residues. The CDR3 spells CASSIGRSYNEQFF. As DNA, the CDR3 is TGTGCCAGTAGTATAGGGCGGAGTTACAATGAGCAGTTCTTC.